The 15 T cell receptor beta chains below were found in one sample sequenced in a study of blood T cells in healthy people across ages. Primed by a sample-barcoded 5' primer and a J-beta primer mix, a second PCR proceeded for about 6 to 11 cycles. TCRdb itself ran the 5' RACE reads through MiXCR, one entry per CDR3 protein. Here the sample spans fewer than 1,200,000 distinct CDR3 sequences, around 25% being singletons. These data were also filed under a second study, of T cells of mothers and their children.

Material: blood. The receptors derive from a girl aged 2 to 10 in good health.

The table lists this clonotype with a few counts. The V gene is TRBV7-8, the J gene TRBJ2-5; D remains unclear. The J call may be faulty, since TRBJ2-7 better matches the DNA end. Germline CDR1 is SGHVS and CDR2 is FQNEAQ. The CDR3 consists of 13 residues. The chain's CDR3 is CASSANNLSEQYF. For the CDR3, the DNA is TGTGCCAGCAGCGCCAACAATCTTTCCGAGCAGTACTTC.

The V call is TRBV28, the J call TRBJ2-4, with no clear D. The V end lost 7 bases, the J end lost 5 bases, and 12 bases lay between the germline ends. Germline CDR1 is MDHEN and CDR2 is SYDVKM. The CDR3 has 13 amino acids. CDR3 protein: CASIRRGENIQYF. Written as DNA, the CDR3 is TGTGCCAGCATCCGACGTGGGGAAAACATTCAGTACTTC.

The gene calls are TRBV18 and TRBJ2-5, with D hard to call. CDR3 length: 14 amino acids. Between the trimmed V and J ends, which lost 0 bases and 2 bases, there was a span of 7 bases. Germline V gene data show CDR1 as KGHSH and CDR2 as LQKENI. The CDR3 protein is CASSPPSRQETQYF. The CDR3 DNA reads TGTGCCAGCTCACCACCGTCCAGACAAGAGACCCAGTACTTC.

V is TRBV6-5 and J is TRBJ2-5; TRBD2 matches 7 bases. CDR1 and CDR2 (germline): MNHEY, SVGAGI. J gave up 5 bases and V 2 bases, and 11 bases lay outside the gene matches. This CDR3 spans 16 amino acids. The chain's CDR3 is CASSYQGLSEGETQYF. The CDR3 DNA reads TGTGCCAGCAGTTACCAGGGACTATCAGAGGGGGAGACCCAGTACTTC.

This clonotype was detected a few times. The V and J genes are TRBV6-5 and TRBJ1-4; D is undetermined. Per the germline V gene, CDR1 is MNHEY and CDR2 is SVGAGI. This CDR3 has 14 residues. The ends were cut back, 2 bases at V and 5 bases at J, with 9 bases in the middle. The CDR3 nucleotides are TGTGCCAGCAGTTACGGAACGGAAAATGAAAAACTGTTTTTT. Protein sequence: CASSYGTENEKLFF.

In this sample, this clonotype turned up many times. The rearrangement links TRBV4-2 to TRBJ2-7, with a weak D call TRBD2 (6 bases). Germline CDR1 and CDR2: LGHNA and YNFKEQ. The ends were cut back, 0 bases at V and 1 base at J, with 10 bases in the middle. There are 15 residues in the CDR3. The CDR3 sequence is CASSQDQDYSYEQYF. The CDR3 DNA reads as TGTGCCAGCAGCCAAGATCAGGACTATTCCTACGAGCAGTACTTC.

This clonotype has just a few counts. The J gene is TRBJ2-5, the V gene TRBV7-8; 10 bases agree with TRBD2. The germline V gene encodes CDR1 SGHVS and CDR2 FQNEAQ. The V segment lost 3 bases and the J segment 11 bases; nucleotides outside the gene matches: 6. The CDR3 runs 13 residues. CDR3: CASSFELAGEQYF. CDR3 nucleotide sequence: TGTGCCAGCAGCTTCGAGCTAGCGGGAGAGCAGTACTTC.

The chain recombines TRBV9 with TRBJ2-5, with TRBD1 identical over 7 bases. V lost 2 bases and J lost 2; bases outside the gene matches: 3. The CDR3 covers 14 residues. CDR1 SGDLS and CDR2 YYNGEE come from the germline V gene. CDR3 amino acids: CASSVWDSQETQYF. The CDR3 nucleotides read TGTGCCAGCAGCGTGTGGGACAGTCAAGAGACCCAGTACTTC.

The CDR3 nucleotides read TGTGCCAGCAGCTCGAGGAGACCGGGACAGGGCAGTTTAGGGACTGAAGCTTTCTTT. This sequence encodes CASSSRRPGQGSLGTEAFF. This chain links TRBV7-3 with TRBJ1-1; 9 bases line up with TRBD1. This CDR3 spans 19 amino acids. CDR1 SGHTA and CDR2 FQGTGA come from the germline V gene. Unmatched junction bases numbered 20, after V lost 4 bases and J lost 5 bases.

This chain connects TRBV5-1 to TRBJ2-1, with 12 bases identical to TRBD2. Germline CDR1 SGHRS, CDR2 YFSETQ. V shed 5 bases, J shed 1 base, and the junction held 1 base outside the gene matches. The CDR3 spans 15 residues. This CDR3 reads CASSGLAGSYNEQFF. The CDR3 region has the DNA TGCGCCAGCAGTGGACTAGCGGGATCCTACAATGAGCAGTTCTTC.

This clonotype was seen only a few times. V gene TRBV4-1 combines with J gene TRBJ1-5; D not resolved. CDR3 size: 17 residues. The V gene lost 3 bases and the J gene lost 2 bases, with 17 bases spanning the gap. Per germline, CDR1 MGHRA and CDR2 YSYEKL. The CDR3 is CASSQNFARVGNQPQHF. CDR3 coding DNA: TGCGCCAGCAGCCAGAACTTTGCCCGAGTGGGCAATCAGCCCCAGCATTTT.

This clonotype was seen a handful of times. The chain employs TRBV2 and TRBJ2-5; D might be TRBD2 (6 bases). V shed 7 bases and J shed 1 base, with 16 bases lying between them. Germline-derived CDR1 and CDR2 are SNHLY and FYNNEI. The CDR3 runs 15 residues. DNA of the CDR3: TGTGCCAGCATCGGACCGGGGGTCTCCCAAGAGACCCAGTACTTC. Protein product: CASIGPGVSQETQYF.

This clonotype has a handful of counts. This chain connects TRBV20-1 to TRBJ2-5; D is perhaps TRBD1 (5 bases). The DNA matches TRBJ2-7 better at its end, which makes the J call doubtful. This CDR3 has 13 amino acids. The germline gives CDR1 DFQATT, CDR2 SNEGSKA (reference sequence). The CDR3 region has the DNA TGCAGTGCTCCAACCGACAGAAGCTACGAGCAGTACTTC. It encodes CSAPTDRSYEQYF.

V is TRBV14 and J is TRBJ2-5, with 9 bases matching TRBD2. The DNA end favors TRBJ2-1, so the J call may be wrong. This CDR3 comprises 14 residues. In germline, CDR1 is SGHDN, CDR2 FVKESK. CDR3 protein: CASRNSGSHYEQFF. The CDR3 DNA sequence: TGTGCCAGCAGGAATAGCGGGAGTCACTATGAGCAGTTCTTC.

As concerns this clonotype: Compared with germline, one end of the junction differs, possibly owing to a read error. The chain combines TRBV29-1 with TRBJ2-7, with no clear D. The germline gives CDR1 SQVTM, CDR2 ANQGSEA. The CDR3 is 13 amino acids. DNA for the CDR3: TGCAGCGTTGACGAGGAGAACTCCTACGAGCAGCACTTC. It is translated as CSVDEENSYEQHF.